This is a list of T cell receptor beta chains from one sample in a study of T-cell memory formation after mild COVID-19. MiXCR was run by TCRdb on the 5' RACE reads, yielding one entry per CDR3 protein. The sample has fewer than 650,000 distinct CDR3 sequences, less than 25% seen once; the top ten hold roughly 8.1%. Sequencing used PBMCs or a T cell subset sorted from them (not recorded which). The receptors were gathered from an adult woman who had mild COVID-19 (a few samples of this study predate the infection). Cell type and time point are not known. Each CDR3 is given with its conserved first and last residue. Clone size is shown for a subset of rows, as once, few, many or a class of expanded clone.

TRBJ2-7 | NA | TRBV12-3/TRBV12-4 | CASSFSASSYEQYF
TRBJ2-3 | many | TRBV4-2 | CASSQEGKLAGGFTDTQYF
TRBJ1-1 | NA | TRBV4-3 | CASSPGTGTTEAFF
TRBJ2-5 | NA | TRBV5-1 | CASSFSASETQYF
TRBJ2-2 | many | TRBV14 | CASSQDGTVRHTGELFF
TRBJ2-1 | few | TRBV7-2 | CASSSRSGAMENEQFF
TRBJ2-2 | NA | TRBV29-1 | CSAAGVHTGELFF
TRBJ2-2 | many | TRBV7-3 | CASSLAPSGGMGTGELFF
TRBJ1-1 | few | TRBV24-1 | CATSDRLTTEAFF
TRBJ2-2 | few | TRBV15 | CATSSRNTGELFF
TRBJ2-1 | few | TRBV4-1 | CASSQDPGTSGSNEQFF
TRBJ1-6 | NA | TRBV6-6 | CASSYNTGSGSSLHF
TRBJ2-1 | NA | TRBV25-1 | CASSDLGLAGVEQFF
TRBJ2-7 | once | TRBV2 | CASGLDGEYF
TRBJ2-7 | few | TRBV5-6 | CASSLYRPYEQYF
TRBJ1-1 | NA | TRBV3-1 | CASSPSQGTEAFF
TRBJ1-6 | few | TRBV5-1 | CASSPVGTHGSPLHF
TRBJ2-5 | NA | TRBV12-3/TRBV12-4 | CASSTNLSPGPTETQYF
TRBJ1-5 | few | TRBV29-1 | CSAEGTSGPQHF
TRBJ2-4 | few | TRBV5-6 | CASSLGGSDIQYF
TRBJ1-1 | many | TRBV24-1 | CATSDWGQGRAFF
TRBJ1-2 | NA | TRBV7-9 | CASSETGAGGYTF
TRBJ1-6 | NA | TRBV7-8 | CASSLAGMEYNSPLHF
TRBJ2-4 | few | TRBV7-2 | CASSLGSIGLTRIQYF
TRBJ2-3 | NA | TRBV7-3 | CASSAQGGSTDTQYF
TRBJ1-5 | few | TRBV12-3/TRBV12-4 | CASGRSNQPQHF
TRBJ1-6 | NA | TRBV20-1 | CSARDFPNSPLHF
TRBJ2-7 | NA | TRBV7-6 | CASGSVSYEQYF
TRBJ2-1 | NA | TRBV12-3/TRBV12-4 | CASSLAGTGFSVF
TRBJ2-1 | few | TRBV12-3/TRBV12-4 | CASILGRLPYNEQFF
TRBJ2-3 | NA | TRBV29-1 | CSVGRGQGPTDTQYF
TRBJ2-3 | few | TRBV12-3/TRBV12-4 | CASSPLAGSRTDTQYF
TRBJ2-2 | many | TRBV12-3/TRBV12-4 | CASSSGLAGVGELFF
TRBJ2-1 | NA | TRBV18 | CASSRADKRYNEQFF
TRBJ1-1 | few | TRBV7-8 | CASSLGPHTEAFF
TRBJ2-1 | few | TRBV24-1 | CATSDVGGVQFF
TRBJ2-5 | NA | TRBV15 | CASLGERQETQYF
TRBJ2-3 | few | TRBV24-1 | CATSDRGGGASRLDTQYF
TRBJ2-5 | few | TRBV4-1 | CASSRILGTGAVPQQETQYF
TRBJ2-5 | few | TRBV18 | CASSPRNGWGETQYF